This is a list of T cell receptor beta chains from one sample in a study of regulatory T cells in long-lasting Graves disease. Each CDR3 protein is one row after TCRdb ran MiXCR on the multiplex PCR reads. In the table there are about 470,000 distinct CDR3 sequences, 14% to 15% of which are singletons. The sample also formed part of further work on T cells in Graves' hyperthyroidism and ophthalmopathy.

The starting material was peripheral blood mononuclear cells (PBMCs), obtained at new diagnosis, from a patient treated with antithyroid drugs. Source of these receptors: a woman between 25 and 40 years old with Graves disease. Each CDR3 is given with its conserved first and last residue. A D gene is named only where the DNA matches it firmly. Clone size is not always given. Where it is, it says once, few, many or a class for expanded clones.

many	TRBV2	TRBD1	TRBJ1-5	CASSGDSSNQPQHF	TGTGCCAGCAGTGGGGACAGTAGCAATCAGCCCCAGCATTTT
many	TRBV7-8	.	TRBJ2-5	CASSPRQRETQYF	TGTGCCAGCAGCCCCCGACAGCGAGAGACCCAGTACTTC
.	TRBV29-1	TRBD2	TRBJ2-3	CSVASGEEKPDTQYF	TGCAGCGTTGCTAGCGGAGAGGAGAAACCAGATACGCAGTATTTT
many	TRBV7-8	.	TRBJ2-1	CASSFSAGLSYNEQFF	TGTGCCAGCAGCTTCTCCGCTGGGCTTTCCTACAATGAGCAGTTCTTC
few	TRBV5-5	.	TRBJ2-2	CASTPPGYAGELFF	TGTGCCAGCACCCCCCCGGGGTACGCCGGGGAGCTGTTTTTT
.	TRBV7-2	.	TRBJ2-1	CASSSGALIGNEQFF	TGTGCCAGCAGCTCCGGGGCCCTAATAGGCAATGAGCAGTTCTTC
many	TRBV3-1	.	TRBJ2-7	CASSHRTPSYEQYF	TGTGCCAGCAGCCATCGTACCCCCTCCTACGAGCAGTACTTC
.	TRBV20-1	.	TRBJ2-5	CSARGEGWQTQYF	TGCAGTGCTAGAGGAGAAGGGTGGCAGACCCAGTACTTC
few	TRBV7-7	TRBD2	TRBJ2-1	CASSLGWDREGSNEQFF	TGTGCTAGCAGCTTAGGTTGGGACCGGGAGGGGAGTAATGAGCAGTTCTTC
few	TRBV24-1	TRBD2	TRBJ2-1	CATSDPRREGLYNEQFF	TGTGCCACCAGTGATCCCCGCCGGGAGGGCCTCTACAATGAGCAGTTCTTC
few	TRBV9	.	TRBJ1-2	CASTPRESYGYTF	TGTGCCAGCACCCCGCGGGAGTCCTATGGCTACACCTTC